The 13 T cell receptor beta chains presented below share a single source sample, sequenced in a study of tumor and adjacent non-tumor tissue in lung cancer. Three rounds of nested PCR, following a modified ARM-PCR protocol, produced the TCRbeta library. TCRdb re-called the multiplex PCR reads with MiXCR, one entry per CDR3 protein. Altogether tens of thousands of distinct CDR3 sequences are present, about 61% being singletons, with the ten largest covering roughly 21%. No cell sorting was done before RNA was extracted from the tissue. Sequencing used lung tumor tissue. The receptor source for this set is a man in his fifties with non-small cell lung cancer.

As for this clonotype: Given the absence of the conserved phenylalanine or tryptophan at the CDR3 end, a read error is likely. This chain joins TRBV7-9 and TRBJ2-7; D unclear. The CDR3 is 13 amino acids. V lost 5 bases, J lost 3 bases, and 11 bases lay in between. Germline CDR1 and CDR2: SEHNR and FQNEAQ (reference sequence). This CDR3 is CASSITPSYEQYI. The CDR3 nucleotides are TGTGCCAGCAGCATAACTCCCAGCTACGAGCAGTACATC.

The chain carries TRBV29-1 and TRBJ2-5; 8 bases agree with TRBD2. J gave up 13 bases and V 7 bases, and 14 bases lay outside the gene matches. In germline, CDR1 is SQVTM, CDR2 ANQGSEA. This CDR3 spans 12 amino acids. CDR3 sequence (DNA): TGCAGCGCCGGGGGGGGAGGAGAGACCTGGTACTTC. Protein: CSAGGGGETWYF.

The table lists this clonotype with a few counts. The junction does not match germline at one end; this may be a read error. This chain joins TRBV7-8 and TRBJ2-1; a weak D match, TRBD2 (6 bases). The CDR3 covers 13 residues. CDR1 SGHVS and CDR2 FQNEAQ come from the germline V gene. The CDR3 sequence is CASSLAPSSDRFF. The CDR3 DNA reads TGTGCCAGCAGCCTAGCGCCTTCTTCAGATCGGTTCTTC.

In the case of this clonotype: An end of the junction differs from the germline gene, which may be a read error. The chain recombines TRBV6-6 with TRBJ1-3, with D perhaps TRBD1 (6 bases). The germline gives CDR1 MNHNY, CDR2 SVGAGI (reference sequence). The CDR3 is 19 residues long. CDR3 amino acids: CASSYSEPGGQASGNTIYF. CDR3 DNA sequence: TGTGCTAGCAGTTACTCGGAGCCGGGGGGCCAAGCCTCTGGAAACACCATATATTTT.

The J gene is TRBJ1-2, the V gene TRBV28; no clear D gene. CDR1 and CDR2 (germline): MDHEN, SYDVKM. V was trimmed by 4 bases and J by 0 bases, leaving 6 bases between them. The length of the CDR3 is 13 residues. The CDR3, as DNA: TGTGCCAGCAGTTCACAGTCTAACTATGGCTACACCTTC. This sequence encodes CASSSQSNYGYTF.

With regard to this clonotype: The junction departs from the called germline gene at one end, perhaps through a read error. This sequence joins TRBV6-6 and TRBJ2-1, with TRBD2 matching 8 bases. The germline V gene has CDR1 MNHNY and CDR2 SVGAGI (reference sequence). The CDR3 consists of 14 residues. The chain's CDR3 is CPSRRQRELCEQFF. The CDR3 DNA reads as TGTCCCAGCCGGCGACAGCGGGAGCTGTGTGAGCAGTTCTTC.

With regard to this clonotype: A much more abundant neighbour one base away suggests this may be a read error. The J gene is TRBJ2-3, the V gene TRBV10-3; no clear D. This CDR3 is built from 15 residues. Trimming took 4 bases from V and 4 from J, leaving 15 bases between them. Germline assignment: CDR1 ENHRY and CDR2 SYGVKD. Written as DNA, the CDR3 is TGTGCCATCAGTGCCGCTAACTCCCCCGCAGATACGCAGTATTTT. As protein: CAISAANSPADTQYF.

A single count supports this clonotype. This chain uses TRBV6-2 or TRBV6-3 with TRBJ2-1, with 10 bases lining up with TRBD2. The CDR3 has 15 residues. J lost 7 bases, V lost 7 bases, and 10 bases had no gene match. Per germline, CDR1 MNHEY and CDR2 SVGEGT. Written as DNA, the CDR3 is TGTGCCAGCATTGTTAGCGGGGGGCCCGCGAATGAGCAGTTCTTC. This translates into CASIVSGGPANEQFF.

This clonotype was observed a handful of times. The genes are TRBV5-1 and TRBJ2-1, with 15 positions matching TRBD2. V shed 1 base, J shed 0 bases, and the junction held 11 bases outside the gene matches. CDR1 is SGHRS and CDR2 is YFSETQ in the germline V gene. This CDR3 is 21 amino acids long. CDR3 region: CASSLLPGLAGGPSSYNEQFF. Written as DNA, the CDR3 is TGCGCCAGCAGCTTGCTCCCGGGACTAGCGGGGGGCCCCAGCTCCTACAATGAGCAGTTCTTC.

Comment on this clonotype: A much larger clone differs by one base, so this may be a read error. This sequence joins TRBV29-1 and TRBJ2-1; the match to TRBD1 covers 7 bases. The CDR3 is 14 amino acids. Germline-derived CDR1 and CDR2 are SQVTM and ANQGSEA. The CDR3 protein is CSIEEGAGYNEQFF. The DNA of the CDR3 is TGCAGCATTGAAGAGGGGGCAGGTTACAATGAGCAGTTCTTC.

Details on this clonotype: The CDR3 does not end in the conserved phenylalanine or tryptophan, so this is likely a read error. It is unclear where the CDR3 begins or ends on the DNA, so no DNA is shown, and the CDR3 is as TCRdb lists it. This rearrangement joins TRBV29-1 to TRBJ2-1; TRBD2, as called in the table, went unchecked against the DNA. The germline V gene has CDR1 SQVTM and CDR2 ANQGSEA. The CDR3 comprises 11 residues, both ends counted. CDR3 sequence reads: CSDLAGLQPFL.

A remark on this clonotype: The junction shows a germline mismatch at one end, possibly a read error. V usage is TRBV10-3 and J usage is TRBJ2-7; 8 bases fit TRBD1. The CDR3 has 14 residues. CDR1 and CDR2 (germline): ENHRY, SYGVKD. This chain's CDR3 is CTINEGTGTYEQYF. CDR3 in DNA: TGTACCATCAATGAGGGGACAGGAACCTACGAGCAGTACTTC.

The J gene is TRBJ2-5, the V gene TRBV30; D not resolved. The V and J ends lost 0 bases and 5 bases respectively, with 13 bases between them. From germline, CDR1 is GTSNPN and CDR2 SVGIG (reference sequence). The CDR3 runs to 14 residues. The CDR3 DNA follows: TGTGCCTGGAGTGTTACCCACCATGTGGAGACCCAGTACTTC. Its translation: CAWSVTHHVETQYF.